Listed here is a single T cell receptor beta chain. Its antigen is not known. TCRdb reprocessed the PCR reads using MiXCR. The sample holds 34,000 or so clones; approximately 40% are singletons and the top ten take approximately 24%. Thyroid surgery was preceded by no treatment in any patient. This sample was included in a study of metastatic and nonmetastatic thyroid tumors. Study summary: Repertoire data that came from the blood and tumor or nodule tissue of malignant and benign thyroid patients were compared. Study-wide results and caveats: It was reported that TCR beta diversity was significantly higher in malignant thyroid tumors than benign nodules, in blood and tumor.

The CDR3 is 15 amino acids. V trimming: 6 bases; J trimming: 4 bases; junction bases outside the gene matches: 11. The germline V gene encodes CDR1 KGHSH and CDR2 LQKENI. The sample taken for sequencing was tumor tissue. The V call is TRBV18, the J call TRBJ1-2, with 7 positions matching TRBD1. This sequence was found in a female donor with papillary thyroid cancer or a benign thyroid nodule (not recorded which). Some clones in this sample may be carry-over from other donors' samples. The CDR3 DNA sequence: TGTGCCAGCTCGCCGGGACAGAGGAGGGGCTATGGCTACACCTTC. Its protein is CASSPGQRRGYGYTF.